Shown below are 21 T cell receptor beta chains from a single sample sequenced in a study of CD8+CD57+ T cells in acquired aplastic anemia. Patients chosen for sequencing had shown CD8+CD57+ cell expansion by flow cytometry. TCR beta VDJ and CDR3 were profiled, and genomic DNA was the template. TCRdb re-derived calls from the reads in MiXCR, one entry per CDR3 protein. The data contain about 180,000 distinct CDR3 sequences, around half of them seen just once; the ten biggest clones take up about 1.8%. Sample: sorted CD4+, CD8+, or CD8+CD57+ T cells (not recorded which) from PBMCs. These receptors originate from a human donor with aplastic anemia.

The V gene is TRBV13, the J gene TRBJ2-7; D may be TRBD2 (7 bases). Germline loops: CDR1 PRHDT, CDR2 FYEKMQ (reference sequence). This CDR3 is 14 amino acids long. V was pared by 3 bases and J by 5 bases, with 14 bases between. CDR3 sequence reads: CASSFSGGMNEQYF. The CDR3 DNA reads as TGTGCCAGCAGCTTTTCGGGGGGCATGAACGAGCAGTACTTC.

V gene TRBV7-2 combines with J gene TRBJ2-5; D not certain. The CDR3 sequence is 13 residues long. The germline gives CDR1 SGHTA, CDR2 FQGNSA. The V end was cut by 3 bases, the J end by 4 bases, with 9 bases between. CDR3 in amino acids: CASSFWGRETQYF. Here the CDR3 DNA reads TGTGCCAGCAGCTTTTGGGGTAGAGAGACCCAGTACTTC.

This clonotype was counted many times. This chain connects TRBV6-2 or TRBV6-3 to TRBJ2-6, with D unresolved. The CDR3 covers 14 residues. In germline, CDR1 is MNHEY, CDR2 SVGEGT. V dropped 8 bases and J dropped 2 bases, with 10 bases sitting between them. The chain's CDR3 is CASCFIAGANVLTF. For the CDR3, the DNA is TGTGCCAGCTGTTTCATTGCTGGGGCCAACGTCCTGACTTTC.

This clonotype was seen a few times. The chain couples TRBV24-1 to TRBJ2-2, with no clear D. The germline CDR1 and CDR2 sequences are KGHDR and SFDVKD. Trimming took 4 bases from V and 1 from J, leaving 9 bases between them. The CDR3 length is 15 residues. The CDR3 DNA reads as TGTGCCACCAGTGAAGGGATGGGGAACACCGGGGAGCTGTTTTTT. Translated: CATSEGMGNTGELFF.

The CDR3 here is CSATRTGHTGELFF. The CDR3 DNA reads TGCAGTGCTACCCGGACAGGGCACACCGGGGAGCTGTTTTTT. The V and J genes are TRBV20-1 and TRBJ2-2; TRBD1 matches 8 bases. The CDR3 runs to 14 residues. Trimming removed 4 bases from V and 3 bases from J; junction bases left unmatched: 4. Germline loops: CDR1 DFQATT, CDR2 SNEGSKA (reference sequence).

This clonotype was counted once. This chain connects TRBV15 to TRBJ2-1; 10 nucleotides line up with TRBD1. From germline, CDR1 is LNHNV and CDR2 YYDKDF (reference sequence). This CDR3 spans 15 amino acids. After removal of 5 bases from V and 7 bases from J, the junction contained 8 bases not matched to a gene. DNA of the CDR3: TGTGCCACCAGCCTCGGGACAGGGGAGTGGAATGAGCAGTTCTTC. Translation gives CATSLGTGEWNEQFF. The complete variable domain, with remaining parts taken from reference TRBV15 and TRBJ2-1, reads DAMVIQNPRYQVTQFGKPVTLSCSQTLNHNVMYWYQQKSSQAPKLLFHYYDKDFNNEADTPDNFQSRRPNTSFCFLDIRSPGLGDTAMYLCATSLGTGEWNEQFFGPGTRLTVL.

This clonotype was observed many times. The gene calls are TRBV7-9 and TRBJ2-7; D remains unclear. In germline, CDR1 is SEHNR, CDR2 FQNEAQ (reference sequence). CDR3 length equals 12 residues. The V gene lost 9 bases and the J gene lost 0 bases, with 9 bases spanning the gap. CDR3 nucleotide sequence: TGTGCCAGTTTGACAAGCTCCTACGAGCAGTACTTC. Translated: CASLTSSYEQYF.

The rearrangement links TRBV20-1 to TRBJ1-1; D remains ambiguous. The CDR3 has 13 amino acids. Germline V CDR1 and CDR2: DFQATT, SNEGSKA (reference sequence). V lost 3 bases and J lost 6, with 14 bases in between. For the CDR3, the DNA is TGCAGTGCTAGCCGGGAACCTGACTCTGAAGCTTTCTTT. Encoded protein: CSASREPDSEAFF.

The chain employs TRBV18 and TRBJ1-2, with D unclear. The CDR3 runs 13 residues. V lost 1 base and J 12 bases, leaving 15 bases between the germline ends. Germline V lookup: CDR1 KGHSH, CDR2 LQKENI. CDR3 protein: CASSPHNSPYHTF. The CDR3 bases are TGTGCCAGCTCACCACATAACAGTCCCTACCACACCTTC.

The chain uses TRBV7-9 and TRBJ2-3; D is uncertain. Germline CDR1 and CDR2: SEHNR and FQNEAQ (reference sequence). CDR3 length: 13 residues. Trimming took off 11 bases at V and 1 base at J, with 13 bases between the two ends. The chain's CDR3 is CAVMGTGTDTQYF. CDR3 DNA sequence: TGTGCCGTGATGGGAACGGGCACAGATACGCAGTATTTT. Based on the CDR3 plus reference TRBV7-9 and TRBJ2-3, the full variable domain is DTGVSQNPRHKITKRGQNVTFRCDPISEHNRLYWYRQTLGQGPEFLTYFQNEAQLEKSRLLSDRFSAERPKGSFSTLEIQRTEQGDSAMYLCAVMGTGTDTQYFGPGTRLTVL.

This chain uses TRBV10-3 with TRBJ2-7; D is unclear. CDR3 size: 13 residues. Trimming removed 6 bases from V and 5 bases from J, with 14 bases in between. Germline V gene lookup returns CDR1 ENHRY and CDR2 SYGVKD. The CDR3 nucleotides are TGTGCCATCAGCCGCGACGGGTCCAACGAGCAGTACTTC. Amino acid sequence: CAISRDGSNEQYF.

The chain carries TRBV7-9 and TRBJ2-1; TRBD2 is a possible D gene (6 bases). The length of the CDR3 is 15 residues. Germline V gives CDR1 SEHNR, CDR2 FQNEAQ (reference sequence). The ends were cut back, 3 bases at V and 1 base at J, with 10 bases in the middle. CDR3 DNA: TGTGCCAGCAGCTTCATGGGGGGTTCCTACAATGAGCAGTTCTTC. It encodes CASSFMGGSYNEQFF. The complete variable domain, with remaining parts taken from reference TRBV7-9 and TRBJ2-1, reads DTGVSQNPRHKITKRGQNVTFRCDPISEHNRLYWYRQTLGQGPEFLTYFQNEAQLEKSRLLSDRFSAERPKGSFSTLEIQRTEQGDSAMYLCASSFMGGSYNEQFFGPGTRLTVL.

There are a few counts of this clonotype. This sequence joins TRBV3-1 and TRBJ1-1, with D maybe TRBD1 (5 bases). Germline lookup yields CDR1 LGHDT and CDR2 YNNKEL (reference sequence). Between the trimmed V and J ends, which lost 1 base and 3 bases, there was a span of 15 bases. CDR3 length: 16 residues. Here the CDR3 DNA reads TGTGCCAGCAGCCAAGTCGTCGGGACTGGGTACACTGAAGCTTTCTTT. Amino acid sequence: CASSQVVGTGYTEAFF.

This chain joins TRBV7-8 and TRBJ2-7, with 7 bases matching TRBD2. V lost 5 bases and J lost 1; bases outside the gene matches: 2. The V gene's germline CDR1 is SGHVS and CDR2 FQNEAQ. This CDR3 is built from 13 residues. For the CDR3, the DNA is TGTGCCAGCAGCCTCGGGAGGTCCTACGAGCAGTACTTC. This gives the protein CASSLGRSYEQYF. Complete variable domain (other parts from reference TRBV7-8 and TRBJ2-7): GAGVSQSPRYKVAKRGQDVALRCDPISGHVSLFWYQQALGQGPEFLTYFQNEAQLDKSGLPSDRFFAERPEGSVSTLKIQRTQQEDSAVYLCASSLGRSYEQYFGPGTRLTVT.

Points on this clonotype: Since no conserved phenylalanine or tryptophan closes the CDR3, a read error is the likely cause. The CDR3 region has the DNA TGTGCCAGCAGCCAGACCAATACGGTTTATGGCTACACCCTC. This gives the protein CASSQTNTVYGYTL. The rearrangement uses TRBV3-1 and TRBJ1-2; no clear D gene. The germline CDR1 and CDR2 sequences are LGHDT and YNNKEL (reference sequence). V was shortened by 3 bases and J by 5 bases, with 13 bases between the two germline ends. The CDR3 spans 14 residues.

The chain employs TRBV7-3 and TRBJ1-2, with D perhaps matching TRBD1 (5 bases). Germline lookup yields CDR1 SGHTA and CDR2 FQGTGA. V lost 4 bases, J lost 8 bases, and 17 bases lay in between. This CDR3 contains 14 residues. CDR3 in DNA: TGTGCCAGCAGCTCAGATGGTCCGGGGCGCGGCTACACCTTC. The encoded protein is CASSSDGPGRGYTF.

The chain employs TRBV10-2 and TRBJ2-7; perhaps TRBD2 as D (5 bases). From germline, CDR1 is WSHSY and CDR2 SAAADI. The V gene lost 3 bases and the J gene lost 3 bases, with 15 bases spanning the gap. The CDR3 is 15 residues long. CDR3 sequence (DNA): TGCGCCAGCAGTGATTTAGAGGGTAGCAGCTACGAGCAGTACTTC. This codes for CASSDLEGSSYEQYF.

This clonotype appeared many times. The rearrangement links TRBV20-1 to TRBJ1-2, with TRBD1 as a possible D gene (6 bases). Trimming shortened V by 3 bases and J by 5 bases, and 16 bases separated the two germline ends. The CDR3 consists of 14 residues. Looked up from germline, CDR1 is DFQATT and CDR2 is SNEGSKA (reference sequence). DNA of the CDR3: TGCAGTGCTAGTCTCGCTACAGGGTATTATGGCTACACCTTC. Protein: CSASLATGYYGYTF.

The chain joins TRBV25-1 to TRBJ1-1, with unresolved D. This CDR3 has 14 amino acids. Trimming stripped 5 bases from V and 0 bases from J, with 10 bases between. CDR1 and CDR2 (germline): MGHDK, SYGVNS. CDR3 in DNA: TGTGCCAGCAGTTTTTCGGGGTTGAACACTGAAGCTTTCTTT. Amino acid sequence: CASSFSGLNTEAFF.

A few counts support this clonotype. The rearrangement uses TRBV11-1 and TRBJ2-1, with D maybe TRBD2 (5 bases). From germline, CDR1 is SGHAT and CDR2 FQDESV (reference sequence). The CDR3 spans 15 residues. With 5 bases removed from V and 4 bases from J, the gap between germline ends came to 15 bases. The CDR3 region is CASSRPGSEYNEQFF. The CDR3 DNA is TGTGCCAGCAGCCGACCGGGGTCGGAGTACAATGAGCAGTTCTTC.

The V and J genes are TRBV7-2 and TRBJ2-7; a weak D match, TRBD2 (6 bases). The CDR3 has 13 residues. Trimming stripped 5 bases from V and 5 bases from J, with 13 bases between. Looked up from germline, CDR1 is SGHTA and CDR2 is FQGNSA. CDR3 nucleotides: TGTGCCAGCAGCCCCACTAGCAAACACGAGCAGTACTTC. Its protein is CASSPTSKHEQYF.